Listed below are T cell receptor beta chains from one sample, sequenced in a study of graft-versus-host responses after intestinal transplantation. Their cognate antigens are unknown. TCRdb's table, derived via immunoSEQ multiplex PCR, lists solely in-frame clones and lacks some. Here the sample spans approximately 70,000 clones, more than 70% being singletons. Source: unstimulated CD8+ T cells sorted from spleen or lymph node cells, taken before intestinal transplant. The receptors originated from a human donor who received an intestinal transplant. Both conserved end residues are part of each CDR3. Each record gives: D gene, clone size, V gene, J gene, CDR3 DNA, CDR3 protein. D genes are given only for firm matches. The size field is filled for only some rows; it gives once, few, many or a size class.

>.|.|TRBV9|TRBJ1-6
TGTGCCAGCAGCGGGTCCGGGTGGAGGAACCTCCACTTT
CASSGSGWRNLHF
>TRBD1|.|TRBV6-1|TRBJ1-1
TGTGCCAGCAGTGAAGGACAGGGAAGGGTGGGGGCTTTCTTT
CASSEGQGRVGAFF
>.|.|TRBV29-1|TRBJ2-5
TGCAGCGTTGAAGATAGTACTAGCTACCGAGAGACCCAGTACTTC
CSVEDSTSYRETQYF
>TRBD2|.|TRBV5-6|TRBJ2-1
TGTGCCAGCAGCTTAGGGCGGGAGTTCCAATATGAGCAGTTCTTC
CASSLGREFQYEQFF
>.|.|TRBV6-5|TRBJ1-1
TGTGCCAGCAGCCCTCCCGGGACTGAAGCTTTCTTT
CASSPPGTEAFF
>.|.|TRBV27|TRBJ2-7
TGTGCCAGCAGTTTATCGACAGGCCTCTACGAGCAGTACTTC
CASSLSTGLYEQYF
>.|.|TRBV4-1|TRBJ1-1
TGCGCCAGCAGCCAAGGGGGGCTTGAGTCGGCAGCTTTCTTT
CASSQGGLESAAFF
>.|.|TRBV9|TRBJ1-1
TGTGCCAGCAGCCCGGAGGACAGATACACTGAAGCTTTCTTT
CASSPEDRYTEAFF
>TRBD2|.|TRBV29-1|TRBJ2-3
TGCAGCGTCTTAGCGGGAGCTAGCACAGATACGCAGTATTTT
CSVLAGASTDTQYF
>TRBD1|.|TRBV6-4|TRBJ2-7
TGTGCCAGCAGTGCCGGTTTCCGGGACAGGGACTACGAGCAGTACTTC
CASSAGFRDRDYEQYF
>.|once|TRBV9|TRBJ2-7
TGTGCCAGCAGCGCTGGGGGCAGTTCCTACGAGCAGTACTTC
CASSAGGSSYEQYF
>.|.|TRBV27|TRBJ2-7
TGTGCCAGCACCACCACTAGACTAGGGATGTCGTACGAGCAGTACTTC
CASTTTRLGMSYEQYF
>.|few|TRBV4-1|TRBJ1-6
TGCGCCAGCAGCCAAGACGACTTGAATTCACCCCTCCACTTT
CASSQDDLNSPLHF
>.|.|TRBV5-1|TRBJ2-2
TGCGCCAGCAGCTTGTCCGTTAACACCGGGGAGCTGTTTTTT
CASSLSVNTGELFF
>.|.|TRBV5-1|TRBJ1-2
TGCGCCAGCAGCACCCGGGGGGGACCTAGCCCCTATGGCTACACCTTC
CASSTRGGPSPYGYTF
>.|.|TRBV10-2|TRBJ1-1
TGCGCCAGCAGGGGGACTGGCGGTGGGAGTGAAGCTTTCTTT
CASRGTGGGSEAFF
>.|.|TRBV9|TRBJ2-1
TGTGCCAGCAGCTCCTGGGACGGCCCGGGGGATGAGCAGTTCTTC
CASSSWDGPGDEQFF
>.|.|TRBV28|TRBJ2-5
TGTGCCAGCAGTTTAGGTACAGGGAAGAGAGAGACCCAGTACTTC
CASSLGTGKRETQYF
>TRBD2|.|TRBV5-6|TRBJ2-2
TGTGCCAGCAGCTTGGGGGGAGCGGGAGGGCCGGTCACCGGGGAGCTGTTTTTT
CASSLGGAGGPVTGELFF
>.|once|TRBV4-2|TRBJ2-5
TGTGCCAGCAGCCAAGAGTTTGTGACAGAAGAGACCCAGTACTTC
CASSQEFVTEETQYF
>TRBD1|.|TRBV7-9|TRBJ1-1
TGTGCCAGCAGCCTAGGGACAGGGGTGGGAGCTTTCTTT
CASSLGTGVGAFF
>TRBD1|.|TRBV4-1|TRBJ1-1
TGCGCCAGCAGCGACAGGGCGGGGACTGAAGCTTTCTTT
CASSDRAGTEAFF
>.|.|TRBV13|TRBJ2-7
TGTGCCAGCAGCTTATCAGGGGACTCCTACGAGCAGTACTTC
CASSLSGDSYEQYF
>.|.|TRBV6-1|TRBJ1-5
TGTGCCAGCAGTGAAGAGGGCGGGAGCCATCAGCCCCAGCATTTT
CASSEEGGSHQPQHF
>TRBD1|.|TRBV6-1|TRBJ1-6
TGTGCCAGCAGTGAAGGACAGGGAAGGCGATCACCCCTCCACTTT
CASSEGQGRRSPLHF
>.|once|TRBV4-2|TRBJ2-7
TGTGCCAGCAGCCAAGGGGAGGAGGAGCAGTACTTC
CASSQGEEEQYF
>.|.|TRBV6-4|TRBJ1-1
TGTGCCAGCGGGGGGGGGATGGATGAAGCTTTCTTT
CASGGGMDEAFF
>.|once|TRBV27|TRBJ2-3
TGTGCCAGCAGTTTATCGCAGGAGGGGGCTCAAGATACGCAGTATTTT
CASSLSQEGAQDTQYF
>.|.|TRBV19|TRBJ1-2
TGTGCCAGTCCTACATACGGGGGGGATGGCTACACCTTC
CASPTYGGDGYTF
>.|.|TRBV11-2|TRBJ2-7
TGTGCCAGCAGCTTAGGACTGAGAAGCTCCTACGAGCAGTACTTC
CASSLGLRSSYEQYF
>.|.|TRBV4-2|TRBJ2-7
TGTGCCAGCAGCCAAGTCAGGGCCACCTACGAGCAGTACTTC
CASSQVRATYEQYF
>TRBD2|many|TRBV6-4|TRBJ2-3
TGTGCCAGCAGTTCCACTAGCGGGAGCACAGATACGCAGTATTTT
CASSSTSGSTDTQYF
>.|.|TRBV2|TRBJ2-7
TGTGCCAGTCCAACCCCGGGACAACTCTACGAGCAGTACTTC
CASPTPGQLYEQYF
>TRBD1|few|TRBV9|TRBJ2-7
TGTGCCAGCAGCCTCGGACAGGGGGACGAGCAGTACTTC
CASSLGQGDEQYF
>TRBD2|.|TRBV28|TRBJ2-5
TGTGCCAGCAGCCGGGGGGAGGTTGGACGGATCCAAGAGACCCAGTACTTC
CASSRGEVGRIQETQYF
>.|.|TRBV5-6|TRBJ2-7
TGTGCCAGCAGCCCGATACGACAGGCCCTACTCTACGAGCAGTACTTC
CASSPIRQALLYEQYF
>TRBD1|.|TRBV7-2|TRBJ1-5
TGTGCCAGCAGCTTAGTTAGGGGGCCAACCGATGGACAGCCCCAGCATTTT
CASSLVRGPTDGQPQHF
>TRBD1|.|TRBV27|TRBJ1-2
TGTGCCGCCAGTCGTGGACAGGGGGTCTATGGCTACACCTTC
CAASRGQGVYGYTF
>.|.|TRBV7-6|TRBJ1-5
TGTGCCAGCAGCCTCGGACTGGGCAATCAGCCCCAGCATTTT
CASSLGLGNQPQHF
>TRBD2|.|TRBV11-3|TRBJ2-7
TGTGCCAGCAGCTTAGAGAGTAGCGGGAGCGATTCCTACGAGCAGTACTTC
CASSLESSGSDSYEQYF
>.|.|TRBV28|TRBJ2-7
TGTGCCAGCAGTTTACCCGGACAGCCCTACGAGCAGTACTTC
CASSLPGQPYEQYF
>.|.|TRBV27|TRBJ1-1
TGTGCCAGCAGTTTATCAGGTGGGAGGTACACTGAAGCTTTCTTT
CASSLSGGRYTEAFF
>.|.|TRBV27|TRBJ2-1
TGTGCCAGCGGCGGGGCTAGCAGCTACAATGAGCAGTTCTTC
CASGGASSYNEQFF
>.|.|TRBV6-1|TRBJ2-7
TGTGCCAGCAGAAACCAGGGAGGCGAGCAGTACTTC
CASRNQGGEQYF
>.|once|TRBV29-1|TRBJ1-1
TGCAGCGTTGAATCTACAGCACTCACTGAAGCTTTCTTT
CSVESTALTEAFF
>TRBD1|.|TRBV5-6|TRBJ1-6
TGTGCCAGCAGCTTATGGACAGGGGTACCCCTCCACTTT
CASSLWTGVPLHF
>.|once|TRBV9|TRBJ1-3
TGTGCCAGCAGCCCGCTGGGGGCTTCGGGAAACACCATATATTTT
CASSPLGASGNTIYF